This T cell receptor (beta chain) was identified during a study of Ad26.COV2.S vaccination and SARS-CoV-2 variants. The treatment is: about 20 received Ad26.COV2.S at low or high dose, single or two shots; 5 received placebo; per-sample allocation not given. The samples were gathered on day 63 after the first injection of vaccine or placebo. Donation came from an adult in Boston who was aged 18-55 years. Using immunoSEQ multiplex PCR, the repertoire was profiled, and TCRdb retains in-frame clones only, with some absent. The top ten clones hold approximately 2% of a sample with some 320,000 clones, about 85% of them seen once. The V and J ends lost 7 bases and 5 bases, in that order; junction bases with no gene match: 11. The CDR3 has 15 residues. Germline V gene lookup returns CDR1 LNHDA and CDR2 SQIVND (reference sequence).

The source is a person aged 18-60 years who received the Ad26.COV2.S COVID-19 vaccine or a placebo. The chain recombines TRBV19 with TRBJ1-1, with TRBD1 matching over 9 bases. The sample consisted of peripheral blood, taken in a trial of Ad26.COV2.S vaccine versus placebo. This chain's CDR3 is CASKVTGGIKTEAFF. In DNA, the CDR3 is TGTGCCAGTAAGGTGACAGGGGGAATTAAGACTGAAGCTTTCTTT. Combining the CDR3 with reference TRBV19 and TRBJ1-1 gives the whole variable domain DGGITQSPKYLFRKEGQNVTLSCEQNLNHDAMYWYRQDPGQGLRLIYYSQIVNDFQKGDIAEGYSVSREKKESFPLTVTSAQKNPTAFYLCASKVTGGIKTEAFFGQGTRLTVV.